This T cell receptor (beta chain) was documented in a study of T-cell reconstitution after alpha-beta-depleted transplantation in children. The ends lost 3 bases at V and 2 bases at J; junction bases unmatched: 3. Germline lookup yields CDR1 SGHRS and CDR2 YFSETQ. The CDR3 covers 14 residues. Unique molecular identifiers were incorporated during preparation of the TCRbeta library. TCRdb re-derived calls from the PCR reads in MiXCR, one entry per CDR3 protein. The sample consists of about 250,000 distinct CDR3 sequences, roughly 25% of them appearing once. The TCR sequence derives from a female patient between 2 and 15 years old who had a stem cell transplant for congenital amegakaryocytic thrombocytopenia, so the T cells may come from the graft donor. The source was PBMCs, mostly from graft donor cells, collected 360 days after TCRalphabeta/CD19-depleted stem cell transplant. The chain has TRBV5-1 and TRBJ2-3, with TRBD1 matching over 7 bases. In DNA form, the CDR3 reads TGCGCCAGCAGCTACGACAGGGCCACAGATACGCAGTATTTT. Translation: CASSYDRATDTQYF.